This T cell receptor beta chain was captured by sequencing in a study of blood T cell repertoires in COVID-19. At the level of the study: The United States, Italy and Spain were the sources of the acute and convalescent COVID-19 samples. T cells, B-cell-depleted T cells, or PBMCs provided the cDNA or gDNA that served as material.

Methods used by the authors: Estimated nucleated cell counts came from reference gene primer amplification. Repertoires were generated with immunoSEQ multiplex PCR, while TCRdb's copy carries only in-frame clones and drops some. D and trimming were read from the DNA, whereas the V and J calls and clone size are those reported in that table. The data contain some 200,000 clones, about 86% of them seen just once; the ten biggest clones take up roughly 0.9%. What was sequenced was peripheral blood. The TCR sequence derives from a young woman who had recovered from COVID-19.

CDR3 sequence: CAISESSPGPNTEAFF. For the CDR3, the DNA is TGTGCCATCAGTGAGTCGAGTCCAGGCCCTAACACTGAAGCTTTCTTT. The J gene is TRBJ1-1, the V gene TRBV10-3; no clear D gene. V was trimmed by 0 bases and J by 2 bases, leaving 13 bases between them. The CDR3 is 16 amino acids. CDR1 ENHRY and CDR2 SYGVKD come from the germline V gene.